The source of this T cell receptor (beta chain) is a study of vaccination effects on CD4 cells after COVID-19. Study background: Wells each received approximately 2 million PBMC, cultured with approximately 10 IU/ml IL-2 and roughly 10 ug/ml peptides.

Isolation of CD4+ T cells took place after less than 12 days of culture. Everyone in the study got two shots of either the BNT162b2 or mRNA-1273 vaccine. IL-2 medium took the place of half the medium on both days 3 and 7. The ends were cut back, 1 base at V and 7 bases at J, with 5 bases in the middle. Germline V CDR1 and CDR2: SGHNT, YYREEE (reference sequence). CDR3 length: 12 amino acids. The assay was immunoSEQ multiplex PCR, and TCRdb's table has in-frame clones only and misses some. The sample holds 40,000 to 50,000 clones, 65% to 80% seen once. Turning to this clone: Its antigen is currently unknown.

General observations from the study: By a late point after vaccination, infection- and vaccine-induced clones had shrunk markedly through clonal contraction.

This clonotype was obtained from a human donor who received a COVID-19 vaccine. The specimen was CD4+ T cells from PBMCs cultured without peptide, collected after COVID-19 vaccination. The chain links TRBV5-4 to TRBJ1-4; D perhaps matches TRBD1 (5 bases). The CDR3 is CASSLQGEKLFF. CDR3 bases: TGTGCCAGCAGCTTGCAGGGTGAAAAACTGTTTTTT.